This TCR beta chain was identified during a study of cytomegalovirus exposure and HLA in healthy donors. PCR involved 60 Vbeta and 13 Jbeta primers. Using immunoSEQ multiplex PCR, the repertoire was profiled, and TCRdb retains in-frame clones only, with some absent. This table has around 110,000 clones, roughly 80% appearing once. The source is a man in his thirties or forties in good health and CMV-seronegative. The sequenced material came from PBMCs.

CDR3 DNA: TGCGCCAGCAGCTTGGATAGCGAGCAGTACTTC. This encodes CASSLDSEQYF. The chain links TRBV5-1 to TRBJ2-7; unclear D gene. The CDR3 consists of 11 residues. Trimming removed 0 bases at V and 6 bases at J, with 4 bases between. Germline V gene data show CDR1 as SGHRS and CDR2 as YFSETQ.